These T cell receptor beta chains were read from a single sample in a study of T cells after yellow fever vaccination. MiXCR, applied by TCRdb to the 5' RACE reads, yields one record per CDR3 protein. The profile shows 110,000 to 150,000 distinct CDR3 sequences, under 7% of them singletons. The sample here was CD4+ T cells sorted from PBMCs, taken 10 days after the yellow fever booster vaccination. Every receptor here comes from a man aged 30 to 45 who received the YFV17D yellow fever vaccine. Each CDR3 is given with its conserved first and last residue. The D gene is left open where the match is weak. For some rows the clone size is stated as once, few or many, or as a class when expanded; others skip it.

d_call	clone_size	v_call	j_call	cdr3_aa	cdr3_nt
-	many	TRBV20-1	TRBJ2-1	CSASTPGAEKYNEQFF	TGCAGTGCCTCCACCCCCGGAGCGGAAAAATACAATGAGCAGTTCTTC
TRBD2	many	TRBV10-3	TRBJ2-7	CAATSGIDDEQYF	TGTGCCGCGACTAGCGGGATCGACGACGAGCAGTACTTC
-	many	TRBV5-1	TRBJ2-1	CASSYREPRTDEQFF	TGCGCCAGCAGCTACCGGGAACCCCGGACCGATGAGCAGTTCTTC
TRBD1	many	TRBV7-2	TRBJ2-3	CASSRTGQGTTDTQYF	TGTGCCAGCAGCCGGACTGGACAGGGGACAACAGATACGCAGTATTTT
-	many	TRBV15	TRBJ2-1	CATSSPQGNYNEQFF	TGTGCCACCAGCAGCCCCCAAGGGAATTACAATGAGCAGTTCTTC
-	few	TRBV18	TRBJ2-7	CASSPDTAAYEQYF	TGTGCCAGCTCACCCGACACCGCCGCCTACGAGCAGTACTTC
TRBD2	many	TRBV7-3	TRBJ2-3	CASSLMGGEDTQYF	TGTGCCAGCAGCTTAATGGGGGGGGAAGATACGCAGTATTTT
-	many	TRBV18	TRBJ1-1	CASSNRKEAFF	TGTGCCAGTTCAAATCGCAAGGAAGCTTTCTTT
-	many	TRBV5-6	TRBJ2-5	CASSWPHSQETQYF	TGTGCCAGCAGCTGGCCACATTCCCAAGAGACCCAGTACTTC
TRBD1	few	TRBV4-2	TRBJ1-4	CASSQGRQGPGTNEKLFF	TGTGCCAGCAGCCAGGGCCGACAGGGCCCGGGAACCAATGAAAAACTGTTTTTT
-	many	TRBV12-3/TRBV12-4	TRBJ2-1	CASTVAASSYNEQFF	TGTGCCAGCACCGTAGCGGCCAGCTCCTACAATGAGCAGTTCTTC
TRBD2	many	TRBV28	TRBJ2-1	CASSFGIAGNLGEQFF	TGTGCCAGCAGTTTCGGTATAGCGGGTAACCTCGGTGAGCAGTTCTTC
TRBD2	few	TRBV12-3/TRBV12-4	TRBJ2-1	CASSFSGRRSGDEQFF	TGTGCCAGCAGTTTCTCCGGGAGGCGGAGTGGTGATGAGCAGTTCTTC
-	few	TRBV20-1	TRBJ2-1	CSAPRLDIKVDYNEQFF	TGCAGTGCTCCTCGTCTAGATATAAAGGTTGACTACAATGAGCAGTTCTTC
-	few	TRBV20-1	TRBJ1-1	CSARPPNTEAFF	TGCAGTGCTCGCCCCCCCAACACTGAAGCTTTCTTT
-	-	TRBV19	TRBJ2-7	CASSIDSGRGRSQQYF	TGTGCCAGTAGTATAGACTCCGGAAGGGGAAGGTCGCAGCAGTACTTC
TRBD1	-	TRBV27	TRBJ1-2	CASSSLTGEGGYTF	TGTGCCAGCAGTTCCCTTACAGGGGAGGGTGGCTACACCTTC